This is a list of T cell receptor beta chains from one sample in a study of cytomegalovirus exposure and HLA in healthy donors. Sequencing used immunoSEQ multiplex PCR; TCRdb keeps in-frame clones, though not all of them. Of about 140,000 clones in the sample, about 86% are singletons; the top ten hold almost 8%. Sequences were obtained from PBMCs. The receptor source for this set is a woman younger than 30 in good health and CMV-seropositive. Each CDR3 is given with its conserved first and last residue. D genes are given only for firm matches. Part of the rows lack a size; the others show once, few, many or a class for expanded clones.

clone_size	v_call	j_call	d_call	cdr3_aa	cdr3_nt
.	TRBV6-1	TRBJ2-7	TRBD2	CASSGLAGGISSYEQYF	TGTGCCAGCAGTGGGCTAGCGGGGGGCATAAGCTCCTACGAGCAGTACTTC
.	TRBV28	TRBJ2-4	TRBD2	CASSVPSGGQNIQYF	TGTGCCAGCAGTGTTCCCTCGGGGGGGCAAAACATTCAGTACTTC
once	TRBV18	TRBJ1-1	.	CASSPPRVRWNEAFF	TGTGCCAGCTCACCACCGAGGGTCAGGTGGAATGAAGCTTTCTTT
.	TRBV7-9	TRBJ2-3	TRBD1	CASSLYRGGTDTQYF	TGTGCCAGCAGCTTATACAGGGGAGGCACAGATACGCAGTATTTT
.	TRBV14	TRBJ2-2	TRBD1	CASSQMTGGTGELFF	TGTGCCAGCAGCCAAATGACAGGGGGCACCGGGGAGCTGTTTTTT
.	TRBV18	TRBJ1-4	TRBD1	CASSLQDRDGNEKLFF	TGTGCCAGCTCACTCCAAGACAGGGACGGTAATGAAAAACTGTTTTTT
.	TRBV9	TRBJ2-7	.	CASSITTGYEQYF	TGTGCCAGCAGCATAACGACAGGCTACGAGCAGTACTTC
.	TRBV6-5	TRBJ2-7	TRBD1	CASSSSGQGRYEQYF	TGTGCCAGCAGTAGCTCGGGACAGGGGCGCTACGAGCAGTACTTC
.	TRBV9	TRBJ2-3	TRBD2	CASSVAGGHSTDTQYF	TGTGCCAGCAGCGTAGCGGGAGGACATAGCACAGATACGCAGTATTTT
.	TRBV20-1	TRBJ1-2	TRBD1	CSAGVQGGYTF	TGCAGTGCTGGGGTACAGGGGGGCTACACCTTC
.	TRBV6-5	TRBJ1-5	.	CASSNNRDNQPQHF	TGTGCCAGCAGTAACAACAGGGACAATCAGCCCCAGCATTTT
.	TRBV2	TRBJ1-1	.	CASSASGTPKAFF	TGTGCCAGCAGTGCCTCCGGGACACCAAAAGCTTTCTTT
.	TRBV29-1	TRBJ2-1	TRBD2	CSVYAYLAGGNNEQFF	TGCAGCGTCTACGCCTACCTAGCGGGAGGAAACAATGAGCAGTTCTTC
.	TRBV30	TRBJ2-3	TRBD1	CAMDRGRNTQYF	TGTGCCATGGACAGGGGGAGGAATACGCAGTATTTT
.	TRBV27	TRBJ2-3	TRBD1	CASSLWVTGQGIIADTQYF	TGTGCCAGCAGTTTATGGGTCACGGGACAGGGAATTATCGCAGATACGCAGTATTTT
once	TRBV4-2	TRBJ2-5	.	CASSPNPRETQYF	TGTGCCAGCAGCCCTAACCCTAGGGAGACCCAGTACTTC
.	TRBV28	TRBJ1-1	TRBD1	CASSPGQVWNTEAFF	TGTGCCAGCAGCCCAGGACAGGTTTGGAACACTGAAGCTTTCTTT
few	TRBV18	TRBJ2-7	.	CASSPPGDRAGEQYF	TGTGCCAGCTCACCACCGGGCGACAGGGCGGGAGAGCAGTACTTC
.	TRBV4-3	TRBJ2-1	.	CASSQDQAGSSYNEQFF	TGCGCCAGCAGCCAAGACCAAGCTGGTAGCTCCTACAATGAGCAGTTCTTC
once	TRBV2	TRBJ2-2	TRBD1	CASRRGPHTGELFF	TGTGCCAGCAGAAGGGGGCCCCACACCGGGGAGCTGTTTTTT
once	TRBV5-6	TRBJ1-2	.	CASTLRKIYGYTF	TGTGCCAGCACTTTGCGGAAAATTTATGGCTACACCTTC
.	TRBV2	TRBJ1-4	.	CASGEDTFNEKLFF	TGTGCCAGCGGGGAAGACACGTTTAATGAAAAACTGTTTTTT
.	TRBV7-9	TRBJ2-7	.	CASSLLLNHGGREQYF	TGTGCCAGCAGCCTTCTTCTGAACCATGGGGGGAGGGAGCAGTACTTC
few	TRBV2	TRBJ1-6	TRBD1	CAVTGERGNSPLHF	TGTGCCGTTACAGGGGAAAGAGGGAATTCACCCCTCCACTTT
.	TRBV29-1	TRBJ2-5	.	CSVEVRLGETQYF	TGCAGCGTTGAAGTTAGGCTCGGGGAGACCCAGTACTTC
.	TRBV25-1	TRBJ1-6	TRBD1	CASSALTGGIGNSPLHF	TGTGCCAGCAGTGCCCTAACAGGGGGCATAGGGAATTCACCCCTCCACTTT
.	TRBV4-2	TRBJ2-6	.	CASSQRYRGGSGANVLTF	TGTGCCAGCAGCCAAAGGTACAGGGGAGGCTCTGGGGCCAACGTCCTGACTTTC
.	TRBV19	TRBJ1-4	.	CASSQTGSGKLFF	TGTGCCAGTAGCCAAACAGGGAGCGGAAAACTGTTTTTT
.	TRBV28	TRBJ1-3	.	CASSVSGGSSGNTIYF	TGTGCCAGCAGTGTCTCTGGAGGGAGCTCTGGAAACACCATATATTTT
.	TRBV4-1	TRBJ2-1	TRBD2	CASSQPGLAGGKNEQFF	TGCGCCAGCAGCCAACCGGGACTAGCGGGGGGAAAGAATGAGCAGTTCTTC
.	TRBV21-1	TRBJ2-5	.	CASSNPGPICGEETQYF	TGTGCCAGCAGCAACCCCGGGCCGATTTGCGGGGAAGAGACCCAGTACTTC
.	TRBV27	TRBJ2-7	.	CASSQLEHAYEQYF	TGTGCCAGCAGTCAACTAGAGCACGCCTACGAGCAGTACTTC
.	TRBV4-3	TRBJ2-7	.	CASSLCPGEDYEQYF	TGCGCCAGCAGCCTCTGTCCGGGGGAGGACTACGAGCAGTACTTC
.	TRBV4-3	TRBJ1-3	.	CASSRTGTGNTIYF	TGCGCCAGCAGCCGCACAGGGACTGGAAACACCATATATTTT
few	TRBV4-3	TRBJ2-1	TRBD2	CASSPAGTSGGNSYNEQFF	TGCGCCAGCAGCCCTGCCGGGACTAGCGGGGGGAACTCCTACAATGAGCAGTTCTTC
.	TRBV5-4	TRBJ2-7	TRBD2	CASSRLAAEGNEQYF	TGTGCCAGCAGTCGACTAGCGGCAGAGGGGAACGAGCAGTACTTC
.	TRBV7-2	TRBJ1-1	.	CASSLVAQGGEAFF	TGTGCCAGCAGCTTAGTTGCTCAGGGAGGTGAAGCTTTCTTT
few	TRBV9	TRBJ2-1	TRBD2	CASSVWASGGDNEQFF	TGTGCCAGCAGCGTATGGGCTAGCGGGGGGGACAATGAGCAGTTCTTC
.	TRBV10-3	TRBJ2-3	TRBD2	CATALTSGGDTQYF	TGTGCCACCGCCTTGACTAGCGGGGGAGATACGCAGTATTTT
.	TRBV7-2	TRBJ1-6	.	CASSLWDFAQNSPLHF	TGTGCCAGCAGCTTATGGGACTTCGCTCAAAATTCACCCCTCCACTTT
.	TRBV4-2	TRBJ2-7	TRBD2	CASSQVGGASGGRYEQYF	TGTGCCAGCAGCCAAGTAGGGGGCGCTAGCGGGGGGCGGTACGAGCAGTACTTC
.	TRBV6-6	TRBJ2-2	.	CASSSRSQGGTGELFF	TGTGCCAGCAGTTCGCGTTCACAGGGGGGGACCGGGGAGCTGTTTTTT
.	TRBV5-1	TRBJ2-1	.	CASSLTAGLFYNEQFF	TGCGCCAGCAGCTTGACCGCGGGACTCTTCTACAATGAGCAGTTCTTC